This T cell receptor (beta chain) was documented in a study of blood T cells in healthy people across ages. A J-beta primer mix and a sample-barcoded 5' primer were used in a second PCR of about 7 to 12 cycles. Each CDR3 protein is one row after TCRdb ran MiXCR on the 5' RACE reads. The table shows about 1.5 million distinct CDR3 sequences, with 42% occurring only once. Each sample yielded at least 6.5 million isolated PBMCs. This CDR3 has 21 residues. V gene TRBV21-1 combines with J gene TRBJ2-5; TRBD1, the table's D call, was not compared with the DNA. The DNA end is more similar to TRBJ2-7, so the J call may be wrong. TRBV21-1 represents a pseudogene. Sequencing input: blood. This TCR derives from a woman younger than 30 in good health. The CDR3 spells CASSKAEKGKRTGVGNYEQYF. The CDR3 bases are TGTGCCAGCAGCAAAGCAGAAAAAGGAAAGAGGACAGGGGTGGGTAACTACGAGCAGTACTTC.